This paragraph reports one T cell receptor (beta chain). Its antigen is as yet unknown. The data are from a study of PD-1 blockade in classical Hodgkin lymphoma. Whole-study findings and limits: The authors have not defined what causes the repertoire differences, possibly disease activity or prior therapy. According to reports, newly diagnosed patients had lower baseline TCR diversity than healthy donors, and relapsed/refractory patients had lower baseline TCR diversity still.

Documented time point: newly diagnosed, previously untreated cHL patient sample. PBMCs from patients with newly diagnosed, untreated classical Hodgkin lymphoma served as a comparison group for the relapsed/refractory trial patients. V dropped 7 bases and J dropped 1 base, with 14 bases sitting between them. The CDR3 has 14 residues. Germline-derived CDR1 and CDR2 are SNHLY and FYNNEI. Some clones are missing from TCRdb's copy, which holds only in-frame ones; the method was immunoSEQ multiplex PCR. The table lists fewer than 35,000 clones, around 94% of them singletons. Specimen: peripheral blood mononuclear cells (PBMCs). The sequence derives from a human donor with classical Hodgkin lymphoma. This sequence joins TRBV2 and TRBJ2-7, with unresolved D. The CDR3 spells CASMEPRRSYEQYF. The CDR3, as DNA: TGTGCCAGCATGGAGCCAAGACGTTCCTACGAGCAGTACTTC.